Below are 28 T cell receptor beta chains sequenced from a single sample in a study of cytomegalovirus exposure and HLA in healthy donors. The PCR was carried out with 60 Vbeta primers and 13 Jbeta primers. TCRdb's copy holds only in-frame clones and misses some; the assay was immunoSEQ multiplex PCR. This repertoire includes about 48,000 clones. What was sequenced was PBMCs. The receptor set was obtained from a woman aged 40 to 50 in good health and CMV-seronegative.

The chain is built from TRBV6-5 and TRBJ2-1; 8 bases line up with TRBD2. Germline-derived CDR1 and CDR2 are MNHEY and SVGAGI. V dropped 0 bases and J dropped 4; count of bases not matched to a gene: 5. The CDR3 runs to 16 residues. The CDR3 loop reads CASSYSGIAGYNEQFF. Written as DNA, the CDR3 is TGTGCCAGCAGTTACTCGGGTATAGCGGGATACAATGAGCAGTTCTTC.

The genes are TRBV6-1 and TRBJ2-7, with D unresolved. The CDR3 is 13 amino acids. Trimming left V 2 bases short and J 3 bases short, with 8 bases between. Germline V gene data show CDR1 as MNHNS and CDR2 as SASEGT. The CDR3 reads CASSERQFYEQYF. CDR3 DNA sequence: TGTGCCAGCAGTGAAAGACAATTCTACGAGCAGTACTTC.

This sequence joins TRBV14 and TRBJ1-1, with 7 bases lining up with TRBD1. J gave up 3 bases and V 4 bases, and 2 bases lay outside the gene matches. The CDR3 is 13 residues long. Germline loops: CDR1 SGHDN, CDR2 FVKESK. CDR3 amino acids: CASSRGQDTEAFF. The CDR3 bases are TGTGCCAGCAGCCGCGGACAGGACACTGAAGCTTTCTTT.

This chain connects TRBV27 to TRBJ2-7; 11 bases are shared with TRBD2. The CDR3 length is 16 residues. From germline, CDR1 is MNHEY and CDR2 SMNVEV (reference sequence). J gave up 2 bases and V 0 bases, and 3 bases lay outside the gene matches. The CDR3 DNA sequence: TGTGCCAGCAGTTTATCGGGACTAGCGGACACCTACGAGCAGTACTTC. Residues: CASSLSGLADTYEQYF.

The rearrangement links TRBV5-1 to TRBJ2-3, with a weak D call TRBD1 (6 bases). V dropped 0 bases and J dropped 1 base, with 9 bases sitting between them. Per germline, CDR1 SGHRS and CDR2 YFSETQ. The CDR3 has 15 residues. CDR3 nucleotides: TGCGCCAGCAGCTTGGAAGGGGGAGGCACAGATACGCAGTATTTT. It encodes CASSLEGGGTDTQYF.

Points on this clone: This sample also contains other DNA sequences that code for the same CDR3. The rearrangement uses TRBV5-6 and TRBJ2-5; 7 bases align to TRBD1. Per germline, CDR1 SGHDT and CDR2 YYEEEE. The J segment lost 5 bases and the V segment lost 4 bases, leaving 14 bases of the junction unmatched. CDR3 length: 16 amino acids. The CDR3 here is CASSGYRGAERETQYF. DNA for the CDR3: TGTGCCAGCAGCGGCTACAGGGGAGCTGAGCGGGAGACCCAGTACTTC.

The chain uses TRBV10-1 and TRBJ2-1; the match to TRBD1 covers 9 bases. V lost 0 bases to trimming and J lost 5 bases; unmatched junction nucleotides: 2. The CDR3 runs to 15 residues. Germline CDR1 is WNHNN and CDR2 is SYGVQD (reference sequence). The CDR3 region has the DNA TGCGCCAGCAGTGAGTCGAGACAGGGGGACAATGAGCAGTTCTTC. The encoded protein is CASSESRQGDNEQFF.

The gene calls are TRBV7-3 and TRBJ2-3; D uncertain. V was cut by 5 bases and J by 1 base, with 10 bases left in between. This CDR3 spans 14 amino acids. Germline assignment: CDR1 SGHTA and CDR2 FQGTGA. CDR3 amino acids: CASSLRSGTDTQYF. In nucleotides, the CDR3 is TGTGCCAGCAGCCTACGTTCGGGCACAGATACGCAGTATTTT.

V and J are TRBV19 and TRBJ2-7, with TRBD1 as a possible D gene (6 bases). The CDR3 consists of 15 residues. Trimming shortened V by 5 bases and J by 2 bases, and 16 bases separated the two germline ends. The V gene's germline CDR1 is LNHDA and CDR2 SQIVND (reference sequence). CDR3 sequence: CASSSQTGFPYEQYF. The CDR3 DNA is TGTGCCAGTAGTTCACAGACAGGTTTCCCCTACGAGCAGTACTTC. Full variable domain (rest looked up from reference TRBV19 and TRBJ2-7): DGGITQSPKYLFRKEGQNVTLSCEQNLNHDAMYWYRQDPGQGLRLIYYSQIVNDFQKGDIAEGYSVSREKKESFPLTVTSAQKNPTAFYLCASSSQTGFPYEQYFGPGTRLTVT.

The V call is TRBV29-1, the J call TRBJ2-7, with D perhaps TRBD1 (6 bases). The germline V gene has CDR1 SQVTM and CDR2 ANQGSEA. V lost 6 bases, J lost 4 bases, and 13 bases lay in between. The CDR3 is 12 amino acids. The CDR3 DNA reads TGCAGCGTGAGAACCAGGGGTTACGAGCAGTACTTC. Translation gives CSVRTRGYEQYF.

Of note for this clone: A junction boundary mismatches the germline segment, possibly from a read error. The chain recombines TRBV9 with TRBJ1-1; TRBD1 aligns across 7 bases. CDR3 length equals 13 residues. In germline, CDR1 is SGDLS, CDR2 YYNGEE. As DNA, the CDR3 is TGTGACAGCAGCGTAGACAGGGATCCACCAGCTTTCTTT. Translating gives CDSSVDRDPPAFF.

This chain connects TRBV6-6 to TRBJ2-5; the match to TRBD2 covers 8 bases. This CDR3 is built from 14 residues. V lost 4 bases and J lost 4; bases outside the gene matches: 5. The germline V gene encodes CDR1 MNHNY and CDR2 SVGAGI (reference sequence). CDR3 nucleotides: TGTGCCAGCAGTTCACTAGCGGTGAGAGAGACCCAGTACTTC. Protein product: CASSSLAVRETQYF.

This chain uses TRBV4-2 with TRBJ1-2; a possible D gene is TRBD1 (6 bases). The CDR3 length is 15 residues. Trimming left V 1 base short and J 4 bases short, with 13 bases between. Germline CDR1 reads LGHNA; CDR2 reads YNFKEQ. The CDR3 DNA sequence: TGTGCCAGCAGCCAAGTAGGACAGACGATCTATGGCTACACCTTC. Encoded protein: CASSQVGQTIYGYTF.

The chain joins TRBV6-5 to TRBJ2-1, with a weak D call TRBD2 (5 bases). V was clipped by 6 bases and J by 0 bases, with 12 bases between them. The CDR3 consists of 15 residues. Looked up from germline, CDR1 is MNHEY and CDR2 is SVGAGI. CDR3 coding DNA: TGTGCCAGCAGCCGGACGGGGAGCTCCTACAATGAGCAGTTCTTC. Amino acid sequence: CASSRTGSSYNEQFF.

This sequence joins TRBV6-5 and TRBJ2-5, with 13 bases that match TRBD2. V gave up 6 bases and J gave up 4 bases; unmatched junction bases: 5. There are 15 residues in the CDR3. CDR1 MNHEY and CDR2 SVGAGI come from the germline V gene. CDR3 sequence (DNA): TGTGCCAGCAGCTCGACTAGCGGGGGGCCAGAGACCCAGTACTTC. Encoded protein: CASSSTSGGPETQYF.

The chain couples TRBV7-9 to TRBJ1-2; D is ambiguous. Deletions cut 5 bases from V and 3 bases from J, with 7 bases between. Germline CDR1 reads SEHNR; CDR2 reads FQNEAQ (reference sequence). The CDR3 is 12 amino acids. CDR3 sequence reads: CASSREDYGYTF. In DNA, the CDR3 is TGTGCCAGCAGCAGGGAGGACTATGGCTACACCTTC. Based on the CDR3 plus reference TRBV7-9 and TRBJ1-2, the full variable domain is DTGVSQNPRHKITKRGQNVTFRCDPISEHNRLYWYRQTLGQGPEFLTYFQNEAQLEKSRLLSDRFSAERPKGSFSTLEIQRTEQGDSAMYLCASSREDYGYTFGSGTRLTVV.

The chain links TRBV6-5 to TRBJ1-1; D possibly corresponds to TRBD1 (5 bases). The CDR3 length is 13 residues. Germline CDR1 reads MNHEY; CDR2 reads SVGAGI. V gave up 7 bases and J gave up 5 bases, with 14 bases separating them. In DNA form, the CDR3 reads TGTGCCAGCACCAAAGAGGAGGGGACTGAAGCTTTCTTT. Protein: CASTKEEGTEAFF.

The V and J genes are TRBV19 and TRBJ1-1, with 8 positions matching TRBD1. The CDR3 is 15 amino acids. Germline loops: CDR1 LNHDA, CDR2 SQIVND (reference sequence). The trim removed 5 bases at V and 1 base at J, leaving 6 bases unmatched. The CDR3 DNA is TGTGCCAGTAGTCCCCGACAGGGGCGGAACACTGAAGCTTTCTTT. Translation: CASSPRQGRNTEAFF.

On this clone itself: The junction and the germline gene differ at one end; a read error may be behind it. The CDR3 nucleotides read TGTGCCGGGAGCGCCAAGGCTAGCTCTCAAGATACGCAGTATTTT. Translated: CAGSAKASSQDTQYF. This chain joins TRBV30 and TRBJ2-3; TRBD2 is a possible D gene (5 bases). The CDR3 consists of 15 residues. Germline V gene data show CDR1 as GTSNPN and CDR2 as SVGIG (reference sequence).

This chain connects TRBV19 to TRBJ1-1; 10 bases map to TRBD1. J lost 0 bases, V lost 5 bases, and 9 bases had no gene match. The V gene's germline CDR1 is LNHDA and CDR2 SQIVND (reference sequence). The CDR3 is 17 amino acids. CDR3 bases: TGTGCCAGTAGTGACCGACAGGGGGCTAGCATGAACACTGAAGCTTTCTTT. Protein product: CASSDRQGASMNTEAFF.

This chain connects TRBV6-5 to TRBJ2-3; TRBD1 matches 7 bases. V lost 7 bases and J lost 7; bases outside the gene matches: 14. Looked up from germline, CDR1 is MNHEY and CDR2 is SVGAGI. This CDR3 comprises 15 residues. CDR3 sequence reads: CASNPRPGQSHTQYF. CDR3 sequence (DNA): TGTGCCAGCAACCCCCGTCCGGGACAGTCACATACGCAGTATTTT.

The chain links TRBV28 to TRBJ2-1; TRBD2 is a possible D gene (5 bases). This CDR3 contains 14 residues. Trimming stripped 2 bases from V and 9 bases from J, with 14 bases between. Germline CDR1 MDHEN, CDR2 SYDVKM. The CDR3 coding sequence is TGTGCCAGCAGTTTAGCCCAAAAGGCGGGTGAGCAGTTCTTC. Translation: CASSLAQKAGEQFF.

The rearrangement joins TRBV19 to TRBJ1-3; D possibly corresponds to TRBD1 (5 bases). This CDR3 contains 14 residues. Germline CDR1 reads LNHDA; CDR2 reads SQIVND (reference sequence). V was trimmed by 6 bases and J by 1 base, leaving 10 bases between them. CDR3 nucleotides: TGTGCCAGTAGATCCCAGGGATCTGGAAACACCATATATTTT. It yields the protein CASRSQGSGNTIYF.

The V gene is TRBV4-2, the J gene TRBJ1-5; TRBD1 matches at 7 bases. The CDR3 is made up of 13 amino acids. Germline loops: CDR1 LGHNA, CDR2 YNFKEQ. The V and J ends lost 3 bases and 6 bases, in that order; junction bases with no gene match: 2. The CDR3: CASSHSGGQPQHF. CDR3 coding DNA: TGTGCCAGCAGCCATTCAGGGGGTCAGCCCCAGCATTTT.

V gene TRBV7-9 combines with J gene TRBJ1-2; 9 bases are shared with TRBD1. V gave up 3 bases and J gave up 2 bases; unmatched junction bases: 1. This CDR3 contains 14 residues. Germline CDR1 SEHNR, CDR2 FQNEAQ (reference sequence). CDR3 sequence reads: CASSFGQGNYGYTF. For the CDR3, the DNA is TGTGCCAGCAGCTTCGGACAGGGGAACTATGGCTACACCTTC.

In DNA form, the CDR3 reads TGTGCCAGCAGTTACGGGGCGTTCGACAGCTATGGCTACACCTTC. It specifies CASSYGAFDSYGYTF. The chain joins TRBV6-6 to TRBJ1-2; D possibly corresponds to TRBD1 (5 bases). CDR1 MNHNY and CDR2 SVGAGI come from the germline V gene (reference sequence). The CDR3 extends over 15 amino acids. V lost 2 bases, J lost 4 bases, and 14 bases lay in between.

The chain recombines TRBV2 with TRBJ1-1; the D is unclear. The V gene lost 7 bases and the J gene lost 0 bases, with 18 bases spanning the gap. Germline values: CDR1 SNHLY, CDR2 FYNNEI. This CDR3 is built from 16 residues. The CDR3 is CASTRGPPLMNTEAFF. The CDR3 DNA reads as TGTGCCAGCACAAGAGGGCCTCCCCTCATGAACACTGAAGCTTTCTTT.

CDR3 region: CASSLGDTYEQYF. CDR3 bases: TGTGCCAGCAGCTTAGGGGACACATACGAGCAGTACTTC. The V call is TRBV7-9, the J call TRBJ2-7, with D perhaps matching TRBD1 (6 bases). V lost 1 base to trimming and J lost 4 bases, with 8 bases between them. Germline V gene sequence: CDR1 SEHNR, CDR2 FQNEAQ (reference sequence). CDR3 size: 13 residues.